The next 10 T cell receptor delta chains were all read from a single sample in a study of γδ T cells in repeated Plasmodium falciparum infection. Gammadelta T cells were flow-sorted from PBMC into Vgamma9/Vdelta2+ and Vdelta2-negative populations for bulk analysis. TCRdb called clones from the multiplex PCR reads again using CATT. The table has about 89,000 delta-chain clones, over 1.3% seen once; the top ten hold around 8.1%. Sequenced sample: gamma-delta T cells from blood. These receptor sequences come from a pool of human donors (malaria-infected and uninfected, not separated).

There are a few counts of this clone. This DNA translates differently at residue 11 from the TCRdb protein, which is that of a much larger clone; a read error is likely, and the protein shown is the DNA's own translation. The CDR3 nucleotides read TGTGCCTGTGACACCCTTCCCCACCTGGGGGAGAATGAACTCATCTTT. The encoded protein is CACDTLPHLGENELIF. The chain uses TRDV2 and TRDJ1, with TRDD3 identical over 8 bases. TCRdb does not report a J gene; here it was assigned by matching the DNA to germline references. This CDR3 comprises 16 residues. Germline-derived CDR1 and CDR2 are GEAIGNYY and EKD. The V gene end was trimmed by 0 bases and the J gene end by 9 bases; junction bases not matched to a gene: 14.

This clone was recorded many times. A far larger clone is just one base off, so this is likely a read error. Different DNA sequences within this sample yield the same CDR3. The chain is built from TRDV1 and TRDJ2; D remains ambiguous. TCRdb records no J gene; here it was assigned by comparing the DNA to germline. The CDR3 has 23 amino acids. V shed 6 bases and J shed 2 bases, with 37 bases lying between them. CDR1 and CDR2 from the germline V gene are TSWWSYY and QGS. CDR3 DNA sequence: TGTGCTCTTGGTATCCCCTCGATCTACCCGAGATTCCCCCCGTCCTCCTTGACAGCACAACTCTTCTTT. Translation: CALGIPSIYPRFPPSSLTAQLFF.

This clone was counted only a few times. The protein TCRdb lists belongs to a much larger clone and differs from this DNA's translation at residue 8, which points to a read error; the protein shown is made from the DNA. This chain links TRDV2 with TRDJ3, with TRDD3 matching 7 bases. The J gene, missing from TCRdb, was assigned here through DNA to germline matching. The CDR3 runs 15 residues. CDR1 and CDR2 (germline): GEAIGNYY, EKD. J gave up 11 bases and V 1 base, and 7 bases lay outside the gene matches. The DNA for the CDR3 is TGTGCCTGTGACACGGGGATATGGCGCCCCCGACAGATGTTTTTC. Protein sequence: CACDTGIWRPRQMFF.

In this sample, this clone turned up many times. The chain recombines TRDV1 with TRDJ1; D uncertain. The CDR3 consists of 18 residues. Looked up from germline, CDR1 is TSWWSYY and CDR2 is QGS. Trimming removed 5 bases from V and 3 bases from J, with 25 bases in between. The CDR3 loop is CALGPRLPKNLRADKLIF. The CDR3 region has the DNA TGTGCTCTTGGGCCGCGTCTGCCGAAAAATCTGAGGGCCGATAAACTCATCTTT.

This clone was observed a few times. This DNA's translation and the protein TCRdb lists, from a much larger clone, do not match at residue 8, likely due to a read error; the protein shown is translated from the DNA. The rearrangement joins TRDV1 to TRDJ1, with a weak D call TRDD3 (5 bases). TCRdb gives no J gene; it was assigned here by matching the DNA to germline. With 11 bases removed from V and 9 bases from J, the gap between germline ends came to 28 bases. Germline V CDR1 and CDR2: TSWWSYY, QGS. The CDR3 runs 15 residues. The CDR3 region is CAFGVLGCLWGQLIF. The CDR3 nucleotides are TGTGCTTTCGGGGTCTTGGGGTGCCTGTGGGGACAACTCATCTTT.

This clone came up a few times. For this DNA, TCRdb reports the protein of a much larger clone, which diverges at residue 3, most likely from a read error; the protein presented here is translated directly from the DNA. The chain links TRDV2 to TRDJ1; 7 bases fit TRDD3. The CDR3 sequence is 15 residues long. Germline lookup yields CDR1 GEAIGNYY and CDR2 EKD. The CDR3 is CAFDTVGDDRDKLIF. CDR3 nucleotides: TGTGCCTTTGACACCGTGGGGGACGACAGGGATAAACTCATCTTT.

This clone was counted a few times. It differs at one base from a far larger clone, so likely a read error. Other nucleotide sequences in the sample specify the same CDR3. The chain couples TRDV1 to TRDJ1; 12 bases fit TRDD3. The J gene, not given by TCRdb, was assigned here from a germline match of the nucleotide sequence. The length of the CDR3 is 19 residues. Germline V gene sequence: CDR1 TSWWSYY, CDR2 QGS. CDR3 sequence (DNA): TGTGCTCTTGGGGGATGGTACTGGGGGATACCCGGCCCGTCCGACAAACTCATCTTT. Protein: CALGGWYWGIPGPSDKLIF.

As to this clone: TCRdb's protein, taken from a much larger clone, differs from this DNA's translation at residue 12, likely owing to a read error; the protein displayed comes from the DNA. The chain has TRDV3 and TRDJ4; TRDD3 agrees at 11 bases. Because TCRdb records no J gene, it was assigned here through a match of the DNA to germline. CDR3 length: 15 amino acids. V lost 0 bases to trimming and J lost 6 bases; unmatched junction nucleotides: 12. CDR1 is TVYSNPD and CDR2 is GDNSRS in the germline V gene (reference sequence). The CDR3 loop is CAFSPGWGILRSLIF. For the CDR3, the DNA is TGTGCCTTTAGTCCAGGCTGGGGGATACTGAGGTCCCTGATCTTT.

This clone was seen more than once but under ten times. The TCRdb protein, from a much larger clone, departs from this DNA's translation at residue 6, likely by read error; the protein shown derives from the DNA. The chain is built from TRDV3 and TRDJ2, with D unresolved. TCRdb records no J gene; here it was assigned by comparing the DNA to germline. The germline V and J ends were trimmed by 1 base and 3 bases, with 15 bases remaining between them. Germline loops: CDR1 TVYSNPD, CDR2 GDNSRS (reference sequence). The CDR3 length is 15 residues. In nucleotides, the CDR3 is TGTGCCTTTACTCGGGCCGACCGACTGACAGCACAACTCTTCTTT. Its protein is CAFTRADRLTAQLFF.

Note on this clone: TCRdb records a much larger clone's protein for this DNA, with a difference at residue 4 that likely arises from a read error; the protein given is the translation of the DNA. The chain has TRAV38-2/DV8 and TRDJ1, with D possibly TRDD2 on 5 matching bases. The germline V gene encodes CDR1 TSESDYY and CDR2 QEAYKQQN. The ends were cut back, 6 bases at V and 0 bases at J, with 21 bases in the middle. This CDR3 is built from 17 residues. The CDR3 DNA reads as TGTGCTTATAAGACCCACCCTACGGCCCCCTACACCGATAAACTCATCTTT. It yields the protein CAYKTHPTAPYTDKLIF.